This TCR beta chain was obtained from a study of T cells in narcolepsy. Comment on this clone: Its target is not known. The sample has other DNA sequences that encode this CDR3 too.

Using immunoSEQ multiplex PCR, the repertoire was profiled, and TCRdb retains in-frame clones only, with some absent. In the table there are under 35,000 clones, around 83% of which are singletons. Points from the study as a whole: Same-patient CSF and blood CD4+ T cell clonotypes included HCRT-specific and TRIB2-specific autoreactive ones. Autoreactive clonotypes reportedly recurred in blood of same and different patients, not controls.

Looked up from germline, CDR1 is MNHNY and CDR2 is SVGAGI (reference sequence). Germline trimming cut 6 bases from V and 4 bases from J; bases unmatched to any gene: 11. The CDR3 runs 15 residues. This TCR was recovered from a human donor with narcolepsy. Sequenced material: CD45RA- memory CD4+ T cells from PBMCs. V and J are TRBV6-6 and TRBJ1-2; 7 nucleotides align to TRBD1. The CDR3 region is CASSYGEDRSYGYTF. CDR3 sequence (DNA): TGTGCCAGCAGCTACGGAGAGGACAGGAGCTATGGCTACACCTTC.